These 32 T cell receptor beta chains were sequenced from one sample in a study of cytomegalovirus exposure and HLA in healthy donors. Primers included in the PCR were 60 Vbeta and 13 Jbeta primers. The table came from immunoSEQ multiplex PCR; TCRdb's copy has only in-frame clones and leaves some out. The sample yields about 150,000 clones, roughly three quarters seen once. Sample: PBMCs. The receptor source for this set is a woman aged 40 to 50 in good health and CMV-seropositive.

This chain connects TRBV5-8 to TRBJ1-1; D not resolved. CDR3 length equals 13 residues. CDR1 and CDR2 from the germline V gene are SGHTS and YDEGEE. V was cut by 1 base and J by 5 bases, with 9 bases left in between. CDR3 residues: CASSLNRRTEAFF. The CDR3 coding sequence is TGTGCCAGCAGCTTGAATAGGAGGACTGAAGCTTTCTTT.

CDR3 bases: TGCGCCAGCAGCATAGGACAGGGTTTCACCTACGAGCAGTACTTC. It is translated as CASSIGQGFTYEQYF. This sequence joins TRBV5-1 and TRBJ2-7, with TRBD1 matching over 8 bases. Germline trimming cut 4 bases from V and 2 bases from J; bases unmatched to any gene: 8. The CDR3 is 15 amino acids. The V gene's germline CDR1 is SGHRS and CDR2 YFSETQ.

The gene calls are TRBV6-6 and TRBJ1-1; 8 positions agree with TRBD1. Trimming cost V 6 bases and J 4 bases; bases outside gene matches: 10. This CDR3 is built from 15 residues. Per germline, CDR1 MNHNY and CDR2 SVGAGI (reference sequence). The CDR3 DNA reads TGTGCCAGCAGGAGAGAGGACAGGGATAGCACTGAAGCTTTCTTT. The encoded protein is CASRREDRDSTEAFF.

This clone was picked up a small number of times. V gene TRBV7-2 combines with J gene TRBJ2-7; 11 nucleotides match TRBD2. This CDR3 comprises 15 residues. Germline loops: CDR1 SGHTA, CDR2 FQGNSA. With V trimmed by 5 bases and J by 2 bases, 5 bases remained unmatched. This chain's CDR3 is CASSPSGGLPYEQYF. CDR3 nucleotides: TGTGCCAGCAGCCCTAGCGGGGGGCTCCCCTACGAGCAGTACTTC.

The chain recombines TRBV2 with TRBJ1-1; perhaps TRBD1 as D (5 bases). CDR3 size: 15 residues. Trimming stripped 3 bases from V and 5 bases from J, with 16 bases between. Germline V gene sequence: CDR1 SNHLY, CDR2 FYNNEI. The CDR3 loop reads CASSDFLGVRTEAFF. The CDR3 bases are TGTGCCAGCAGTGATTTTCTAGGGGTGAGGACTGAAGCTTTCTTT.

V gene TRBV30 combines with J gene TRBJ2-5; a weak D match, TRBD1 (5 bases). CDR3 length: 15 residues. Germline V CDR1 and CDR2: GTSNPN, SVGIG (reference sequence). Trimming stripped 0 bases from V and 4 bases from J, with 15 bases between. For the CDR3, the DNA is TGTGCCTGGAGTGTAGGGGCCGGGTGGGGAGAGACCCAGTACTTC. This encodes CAWSVGAGWGETQYF.

CDR3 amino acids: CASSQDLDYEQYF. The CDR3 coding sequence is TGCGCCAGCAGCCAAGACCTAGACTACGAGCAGTACTTC. The V gene is TRBV4-3, the J gene TRBJ2-7; D ambiguous. The CDR3 is 13 residues long. V was cut by 0 bases and J by 3 bases, with 6 bases left in between. Germline values: CDR1 LGHNA, CDR2 YSLEER.

This clone was picked up a small number of times. This rearrangement joins TRBV7-8 to TRBJ2-7; no reliable D call. The CDR3 spans 17 residues. Germline V gene lookup returns CDR1 SGHVS and CDR2 FQNEAQ. Trimming removed 4 bases at V and 5 bases at J, with 24 bases between. The CDR3 nucleotides are TGTGCCAGCAGCTCCCGCCCGACCACTCTAGTTGTCCACGAGCAGTACTTC. Its protein is CASSSRPTTLVVHEQYF.

The CDR3 DNA is TGCAGCGTTGGGACAGAGAATCAGCCCCAGCATTTT. Translation: CSVGTENQPQHF. V is TRBV29-1 and J is TRBJ1-5, with D possibly TRBD1 on 6 matching bases. CDR1 is SQVTM, CDR2 ANQGSEA, per germline. The CDR3 contains 12 residues. The V gene lost 4 bases and the J gene lost 4 bases, with 8 bases spanning the gap.

The chain is built from TRBV9 and TRBJ2-5; D perhaps matches TRBD2 (6 bases). V was shortened by 0 bases and J by 3 bases, with 9 bases between the two germline ends. Germline assignment: CDR1 SGDLS and CDR2 YYNGEE. The CDR3 is made up of 14 amino acids. CDR3 DNA: TGTGCCAGCAGCGTAGTGGGCGGGGAAGAGACCCAGTACTTC. Translated, it gives CASSVVGGEETQYF.

This chain connects TRBV5-6 to TRBJ2-7; 7 nucleotides line up with TRBD1. Losses at the gene ends were 2 bases for V and 7 bases for J; bases not matched to a gene: 12. Germline assignment: CDR1 SGHDT and CDR2 YYEEEE. The CDR3 sequence is 15 residues long. The CDR3 DNA follows: TGTGCCAGCAGCTTAACGGGCGACAGGGCTAAAGAGCAGTACTTC. Amino acids: CASSLTGDRAKEQYF. Using reference TRBV5-6 and TRBJ2-7 for the parts outside the CDR3, the full variable domain is DAGVTQSPTHLIKTRGQQVTLRCSPKSGHDTVSWYQQALGQGPQFIFQYYEEEERQRGNFPDRFSGHQFPNYSSELNVNALLLGDSALYLCASSLTGDRAKEQYFGPGTRLTVT.

The sample holds one count of this clone. This rearrangement joins TRBV7-8 to TRBJ1-1; no firm D call. This CDR3 is built from 13 residues. Germline V gives CDR1 SGHVS, CDR2 FQNEAQ. Trimming pared 5 bases from V and 1 base from J, leaving 8 bases between. CDR3 amino acids: CASSLRENTEAFF. The DNA for the CDR3 is TGTGCCAGCAGCCTCCGGGAGAACACTGAAGCTTTCTTT.

In this sample, this clone turned up a few times. V is TRBV7-2 and J is TRBJ2-7; 8 bases are a match to TRBD2. The CDR3 has 15 residues. Germline loops: CDR1 SGHTA, CDR2 FQGNSA. After removal of 1 base from V and 3 bases from J, the junction contained 5 bases not matched to a gene. CDR3 sequence (DNA): TGTGCCAGCAGCTTAGGGGCGGGGGGACGCTACGAGCAGTACTTC. Amino acid sequence: CASSLGAGGRYEQYF.

The rearrangement links TRBV5-6 to TRBJ2-1; TRBD2 matches at 7 bases. CDR1 and CDR2 from the germline V gene are SGHDT and YYEEEE. With V trimmed by 0 bases and J by 8 bases, 8 bases remained unmatched. The CDR3 length is 15 residues. Here the CDR3 DNA reads TGTGCCAGCAGCTTGGCCCGGAGCGGGGAACATGAGCAGTTCTTC. This gives the protein CASSLARSGEHEQFF. Full variable domain (rest looked up from reference TRBV5-6 and TRBJ2-1): DAGVTQSPTHLIKTRGQQVTLRCSPKSGHDTVSWYQQALGQGPQFIFQYYEEEERQRGNFPDRFSGHQFPNYSSELNVNALLLGDSALYLCASSLARSGEHEQFFGPGTRLTVL.

V gene TRBV7-2 combines with J gene TRBJ2-1, with 9 bases identical to TRBD2. CDR1 is SGHTA, CDR2 FQGNSA, per germline. The V segment lost 5 bases and the J segment 4 bases; nucleotides outside the gene matches: 9. The CDR3 is made up of 16 amino acids. The CDR3 loop is CASSARVAGVYNEQFF. CDR3 coding DNA: TGTGCCAGCAGCGCGCGTGTAGCGGGGGTTTACAATGAGCAGTTCTTC.

This chain uses TRBV29-1 with TRBJ1-4, with TRBD1 matching over 7 bases. Trimming cost V 6 bases and J 0 bases; bases outside gene matches: 7. The CDR3 runs 15 residues. The germline V gene has CDR1 SQVTM and CDR2 ANQGSEA. The CDR3 nucleotides are TGCAGCGTGACAGGGATCGGGACAACTAATGAAAAACTGTTTTTT. The encoded protein is CSVTGIGTTNEKLFF.

This sequence joins TRBV6-1 and TRBJ1-1; tentative D call: TRBD1 (5 bases). Germline V gene data show CDR1 as MNHNS and CDR2 as SASEGT. The V end was cut by 5 bases, the J end by 1 base, with 8 bases between. The CDR3 consists of 13 residues. CDR3 in DNA: TGTGCCAGCAGTAGGGGCGCGAACACTGAAGCTTTCTTT. It specifies CASSRGANTEAFF.

The chain is built from TRBV6-1 and TRBJ1-1; the D is unclear. Germline lookup yields CDR1 MNHNS and CDR2 SASEGT. V lost 6 bases to trimming and J lost 7 bases, with 12 bases between them. The CDR3 contains 12 residues. The CDR3 loop reads CASSVGLIEAFF. CDR3 nucleotides: TGTGCCAGCAGCGTTGGACTTATTGAAGCTTTCTTT.

Only a few counts were recorded for this clone. The chain uses TRBV6-5 and TRBJ2-7; possibly TRBD2 for D (5 bases). Germline loops: CDR1 MNHEY, CDR2 SVGAGI. The CDR3 extends over 15 amino acids. Trimming shortened V by 10 bases and J by 0 bases, and 19 bases separated the two germline ends. The DNA for the CDR3 is TGTGCCACCAAGAATTGGGGAGAGCACTCCTACGAGCAGTACTTC. As protein: CATKNWGEHSYEQYF.

V usage is TRBV2 and J usage is TRBJ1-2; 8 bases are a match to TRBD1. After removal of 4 bases from V and 14 bases from J, the junction contained 3 bases not matched to a gene. The CDR3 length is 10 residues. Per germline, CDR1 SNHLY and CDR2 FYNNEI. The CDR3 spells CASSGTGHTF. CDR3 DNA: TGTGCCAGCAGTGGGACAGGGCATACCTTC.

Written as DNA, the CDR3 is TGTGCCAGCAGCCCCGCCATCGGGGAGACTGAAGCTTTCTTT. This encodes CASSPAIGETEAFF. V and J are TRBV5-4 and TRBJ1-1; no clear D gene. CDR1 is SGHNT, CDR2 YYREEE, per germline (reference sequence). V lost 4 bases and J lost 5, with 15 bases in between. CDR3 size: 14 residues. The full variable domain, in which reference TRBV5-4 and TRBJ1-1 provide the parts outside the CDR3, is ETGVTQSPTHLIKTRGQQVTLRCSSQSGHNTVSWYQQALGQGPQFIFQYYREEENGRGNFPPRFSGLQFPNYSSELNVNALELDDSALYLCASSPAIGETEAFFGQGTRLTVV.

This rearrangement joins TRBV2 to TRBJ2-2; TRBD2 aligns across 7 bases. The CDR3 totals 16 residues. The junction had 6 bases not matched to a gene; V was cut back by 5 bases and J by 0 bases. Germline V gives CDR1 SNHLY, CDR2 FYNNEI. CDR3 residues: CASSSGAGSNTGELFF. The CDR3 nucleotides are TGTGCCAGCAGTTCAGGAGCGGGGTCGAACACCGGGGAGCTGTTTTTT.

CDR3: CASSLKRGLDAGELFF. CDR3 nucleotide sequence: TGTGCCAGCAGCTTGAAGCGGGGCCTCGACGCCGGGGAGCTGTTTTTT. The gene calls are TRBV5-5 and TRBJ2-2; 7 bases align to TRBD2. Looked up from germline, CDR1 is SGHKS and CDR2 is YYEKEE (reference sequence). There are 16 residues in the CDR3. V shed 1 base, J shed 6 bases, and the junction held 9 bases outside the gene matches. Full variable domain (rest looked up from reference TRBV5-5 and TRBJ2-2): DAGVTQSPTHLIKTRGQQVTLRCSPISGHKSVSWYQQVLGQGPQFIFQYYEKEERGRGNFPDRFSARQFPNYSSELNVNALLLGDSALYLCASSLKRGLDAGELFFGEGSRLTVL.

This clone came up a few times. This chain uses TRBV2 with TRBJ1-5, with 9 bases matching TRBD1. CDR1 is SNHLY and CDR2 is FYNNEI in the germline V gene. The CDR3 length is 16 residues. V lost 4 bases, J lost 4 bases, and 8 bases stayed unmatched. The DNA of the CDR3 is TGTGCCAGCAGTGCCGCCGGGACAGGGATTAATCAGCCCCAGCATTTT. It encodes CASSAAGTGINQPQHF.

The table lists this clone with a few counts. The CDR3 coding sequence is TGTGCCAGCAGCGACTTACTAGCATTTGGGACCGGGGAGCTGTTTTTT. As protein: CASSDLLAFGTGELFF. The gene calls are TRBV2 and TRBJ2-2; weak D call: TRBD2 (6 bases). V was clipped by 6 bases and J by 5 bases, with 19 bases between them. There are 16 residues in the CDR3. Germline lookup yields CDR1 SNHLY and CDR2 FYNNEI.

The chain is built from TRBV10-2 and TRBJ2-3, with 10 positions matching TRBD2. V trimming: 6 bases; J trimming: 2 bases; junction bases outside the gene matches: 5. In germline, CDR1 is WSHSY, CDR2 SAAADI. The length of the CDR3 is 15 residues. The CDR3 spells CASRSSGGNTDTQYF. The DNA of the CDR3 is TGCGCCAGCAGGTCTAGCGGGGGCAACACAGATACGCAGTATTTT.

This clone appeared a single time. CDR3 sequence reads: CASSRQVGGYTF. The DNA for the CDR3 is TGTGCCAGTAGTAGACAGGTCGGAGGCTACACCTTC. The chain combines TRBV19 with TRBJ1-2, with D perhaps TRBD1 (6 bases). The V gene's germline CDR1 is LNHDA and CDR2 SQIVND (reference sequence). The CDR3 covers 12 residues. The V end lost 4 bases, the J end lost 8 bases, and 11 bases lay between the germline ends.

The V call is TRBV7-2, the J call TRBJ2-2; perhaps TRBD1 as D (6 bases). This CDR3 contains 17 residues. The V gene's germline CDR1 is SGHTA and CDR2 FQGNSA. V gave up 5 bases and J gave up 4 bases, with 20 bases separating them. The CDR3 here is CASSVGPRTVVTGELFF. CDR3 DNA sequence: TGTGCCAGCAGCGTAGGACCCCGGACAGTCGTCACCGGGGAGCTGTTTTTT.

This clone turned up a few times. The rearrangement links TRBV5-4 to TRBJ1-2; D gene unclear. The V and J ends lost 3 bases and 0 bases respectively, with 12 bases between them. CDR1 SGHNT and CDR2 YYREEE come from the germline V gene (reference sequence). The CDR3 length is 15 residues. The CDR3 region has the DNA TGTGCCAGCAGCTCCCTGACACTGACTAACTATGGCTACACCTTC. It encodes CASSSLTLTNYGYTF.

As regards this clone: One end of the junction is discordant with germline, which a read error may explain. The chain joins TRBV7-9 to TRBJ1-1, with TRBD1 as a possible D gene (5 bases). The CDR3 sequence is 13 residues long. CDR1 SEHNR and CDR2 FQNEAQ come from the germline V gene (reference sequence). The CDR3 is CSSSLGAGVDAFF. For the CDR3, the DNA is TGTTCCAGCAGCTTAGGGGCCGGGGTTGATGCTTTCTTT.

CDR3 sequence reads: CASSILRDRVRGTEAFF. CDR3 DNA sequence: TGTGCCAGTAGTATCCTCCGGGACAGGGTAAGAGGAACTGAAGCTTTCTTT. The chain is built from TRBV19 and TRBJ1-1; TRBD1 matches at 9 bases. Germline CDR1 and CDR2: LNHDA and SQIVND (reference sequence). J lost 5 bases, V lost 3 bases, and 13 bases had no gene match. This CDR3 spans 17 amino acids.

The genes are TRBV5-8 and TRBJ1-6; TRBD1 agrees at 7 bases. V shed 1 base and J 7 bases; nucleotides not matched to a gene: 5. Looked up from germline, CDR1 is SGHTS and CDR2 is YDEGEE. This CDR3 spans 15 amino acids. CDR3 coding DNA: TGTGCCAGCAGCTTGAGACAGGGAGGCAATTCACCCCTCCACTTT. Protein product: CASSLRQGGNSPLHF.